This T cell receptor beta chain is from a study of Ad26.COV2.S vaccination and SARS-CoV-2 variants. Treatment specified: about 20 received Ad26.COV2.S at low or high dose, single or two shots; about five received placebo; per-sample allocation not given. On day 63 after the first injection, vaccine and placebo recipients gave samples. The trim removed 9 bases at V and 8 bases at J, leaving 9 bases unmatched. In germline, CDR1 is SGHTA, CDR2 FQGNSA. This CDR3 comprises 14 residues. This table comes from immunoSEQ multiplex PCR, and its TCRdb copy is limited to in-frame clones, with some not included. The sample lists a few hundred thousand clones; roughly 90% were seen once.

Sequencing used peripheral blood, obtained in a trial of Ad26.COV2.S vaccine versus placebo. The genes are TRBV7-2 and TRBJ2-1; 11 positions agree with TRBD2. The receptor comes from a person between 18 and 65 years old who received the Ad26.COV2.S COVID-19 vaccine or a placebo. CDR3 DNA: TGTGCCAGTCAAACTAGCGGGGGTAACTATGAGCAGTTCTTC. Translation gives CASQTSGGNYEQFF.